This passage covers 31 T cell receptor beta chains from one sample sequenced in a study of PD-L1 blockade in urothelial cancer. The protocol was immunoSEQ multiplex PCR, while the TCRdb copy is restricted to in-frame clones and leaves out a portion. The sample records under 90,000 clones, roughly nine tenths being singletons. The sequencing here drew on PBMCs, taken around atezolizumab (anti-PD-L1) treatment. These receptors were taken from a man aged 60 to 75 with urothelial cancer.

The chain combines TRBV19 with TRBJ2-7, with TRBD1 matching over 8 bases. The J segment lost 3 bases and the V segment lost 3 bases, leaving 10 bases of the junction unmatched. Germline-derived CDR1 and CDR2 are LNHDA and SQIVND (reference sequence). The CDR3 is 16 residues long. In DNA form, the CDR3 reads TGTGCCAGTAGTATGTGTCAGGGGGCAGCGCGCTACGAGCAGTACTTC. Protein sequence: CASSMCQGAARYEQYF.

The CDR3 region has the DNA TGTGCCAGCAGCTTATTGGGACTAGCGGGGGGGCCGGGAGAGACCCAGTACTTC. It specifies CASSLLGLAGGPGETQYF. J is TRBJ2-5 and V is TRBV7-2; TRBD2 agrees at 16 bases. Germline values: CDR1 SGHTA, CDR2 FQGNSA. The CDR3 covers 18 residues. Trimming cost V 2 bases and J 4 bases; bases outside gene matches: 7.

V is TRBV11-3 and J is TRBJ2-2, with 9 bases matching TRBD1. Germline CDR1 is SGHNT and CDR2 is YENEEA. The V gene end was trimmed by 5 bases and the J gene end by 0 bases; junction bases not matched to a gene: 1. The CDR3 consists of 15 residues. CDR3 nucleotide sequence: TGTGCCAGCAGCAGGACAGGGGCGAACACCGGGGAGCTGTTTTTT. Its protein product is CASSRTGANTGELFF.

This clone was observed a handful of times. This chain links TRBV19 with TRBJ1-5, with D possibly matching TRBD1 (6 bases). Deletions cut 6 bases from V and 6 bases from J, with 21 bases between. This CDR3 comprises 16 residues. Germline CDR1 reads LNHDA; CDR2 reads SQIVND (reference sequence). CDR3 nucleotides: TGTGCCAGTAGGTCGTCAGGGGAGAGTGTTGGTCAGCCCCAGCATTTT. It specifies CASRSSGESVGQPQHF.

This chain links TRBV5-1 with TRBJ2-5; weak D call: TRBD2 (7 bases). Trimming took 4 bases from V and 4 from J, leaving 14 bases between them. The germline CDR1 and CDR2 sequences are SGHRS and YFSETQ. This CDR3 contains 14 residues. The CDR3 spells CASSGGGAGETQYF. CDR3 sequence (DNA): TGCGCCAGCAGCGGAGGGGGGGCCGGAGAGACCCAGTACTTC. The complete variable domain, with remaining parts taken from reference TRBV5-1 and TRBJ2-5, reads KAGVTQTPRYLIKTRGQQVTLSCSPISGHRSVSWYQQTPGQGLQFLFEYFSETQRNKGNFPGRFSGRQFSNSRSEMNVSTLELGDSALYLCASSGGGAGETQYFGPGTRLLVL.

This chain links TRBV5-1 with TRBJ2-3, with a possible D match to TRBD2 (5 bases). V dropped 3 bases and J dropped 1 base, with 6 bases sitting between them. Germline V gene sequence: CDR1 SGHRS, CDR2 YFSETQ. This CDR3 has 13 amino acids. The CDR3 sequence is CASSSEGTDTQYF. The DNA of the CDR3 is TGCGCCAGCAGCTCGGAGGGCACAGATACGCAGTATTTT.

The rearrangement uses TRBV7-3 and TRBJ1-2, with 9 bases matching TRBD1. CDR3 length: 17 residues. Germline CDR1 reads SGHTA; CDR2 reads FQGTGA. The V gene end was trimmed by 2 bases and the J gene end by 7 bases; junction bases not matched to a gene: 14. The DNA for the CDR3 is TGTGCCAGCAGCTTATGGACAGGGGTTATCTCTATGAGTGGCTACACCTTC. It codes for CASSLWTGVISMSGYTF.

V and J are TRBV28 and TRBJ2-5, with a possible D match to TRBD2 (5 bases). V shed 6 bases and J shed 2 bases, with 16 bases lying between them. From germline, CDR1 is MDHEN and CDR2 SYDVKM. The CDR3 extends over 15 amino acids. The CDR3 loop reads CASSLRGPFQETQYF. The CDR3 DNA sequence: TGTGCCAGCAGCCTTCGCGGGCCGTTTCAAGAGACCCAGTACTTC.

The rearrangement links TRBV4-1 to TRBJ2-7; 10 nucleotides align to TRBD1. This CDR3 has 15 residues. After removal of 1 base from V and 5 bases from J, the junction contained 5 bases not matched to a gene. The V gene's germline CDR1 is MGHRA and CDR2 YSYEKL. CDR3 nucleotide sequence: TGCGCCAGCAGCCAAGGTGAGACAGGGGGCCACGAGCAGTACTTC. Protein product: CASSQGETGGHEQYF.

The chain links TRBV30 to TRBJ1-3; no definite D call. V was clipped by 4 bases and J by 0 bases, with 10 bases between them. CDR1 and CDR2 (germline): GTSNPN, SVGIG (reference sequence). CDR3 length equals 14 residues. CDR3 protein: CAWTLGVSGNTIYF. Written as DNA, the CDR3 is TGTGCCTGGACCCTCGGGGTCTCTGGAAACACCATATATTTT.

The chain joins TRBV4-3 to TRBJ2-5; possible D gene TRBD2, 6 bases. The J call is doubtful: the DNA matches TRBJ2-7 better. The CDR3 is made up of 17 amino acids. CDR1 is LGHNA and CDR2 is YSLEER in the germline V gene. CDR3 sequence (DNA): TGCGCCAGCAGCCAAGATCGGGGGAGCGGGTTTACCTACGAGCAGTACTTC. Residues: CASSQDRGSGFTYEQYF.

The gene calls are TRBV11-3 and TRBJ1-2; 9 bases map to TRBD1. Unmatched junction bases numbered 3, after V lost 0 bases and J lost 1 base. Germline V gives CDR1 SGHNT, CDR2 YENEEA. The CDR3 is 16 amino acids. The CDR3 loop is CASSLEAGQGNYGYTF. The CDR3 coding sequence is TGTGCCAGCAGCTTAGAGGCGGGACAGGGTAACTATGGCTACACCTTC.

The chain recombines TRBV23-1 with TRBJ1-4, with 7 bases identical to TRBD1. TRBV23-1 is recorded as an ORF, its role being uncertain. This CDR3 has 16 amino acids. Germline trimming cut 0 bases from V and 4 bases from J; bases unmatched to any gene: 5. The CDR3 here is CASSQSGQEINEKLFF. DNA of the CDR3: TGCGCCAGCAGTCAATCAGGACAGGAGATTAATGAAAAACTGTTTTTT.

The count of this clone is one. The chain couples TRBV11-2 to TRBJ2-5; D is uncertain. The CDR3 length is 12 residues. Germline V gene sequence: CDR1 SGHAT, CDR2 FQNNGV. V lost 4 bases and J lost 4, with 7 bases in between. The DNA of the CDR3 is TGTGCCAGCAGCTATGGGCTAGAGACCCAGTACTTC. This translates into CASSYGLETQYF.

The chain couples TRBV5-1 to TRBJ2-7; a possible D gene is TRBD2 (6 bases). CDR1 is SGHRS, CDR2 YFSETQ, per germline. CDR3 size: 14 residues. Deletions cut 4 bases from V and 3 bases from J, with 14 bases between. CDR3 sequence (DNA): TGCGCCAGCAGCCCGGGGACTTTAAGCTACGAGCAGTACTTC. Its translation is CASSPGTLSYEQYF.

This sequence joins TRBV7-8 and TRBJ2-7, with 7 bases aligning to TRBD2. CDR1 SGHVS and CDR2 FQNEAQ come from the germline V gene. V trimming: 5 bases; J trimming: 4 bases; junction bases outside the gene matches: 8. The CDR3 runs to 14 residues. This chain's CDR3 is CASSPGTNRYEQYF. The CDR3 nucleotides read TGTGCCAGCAGCCCCGGGACTAACCGATACGAGCAGTACTTC.

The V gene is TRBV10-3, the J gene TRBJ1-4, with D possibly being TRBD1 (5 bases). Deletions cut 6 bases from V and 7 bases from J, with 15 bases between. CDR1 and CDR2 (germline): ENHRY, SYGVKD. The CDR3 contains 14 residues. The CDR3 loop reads CAIRDQGYSEKLFF. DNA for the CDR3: TGTGCCATCAGAGACCAGGGTTACAGTGAAAAACTGTTTTTT.

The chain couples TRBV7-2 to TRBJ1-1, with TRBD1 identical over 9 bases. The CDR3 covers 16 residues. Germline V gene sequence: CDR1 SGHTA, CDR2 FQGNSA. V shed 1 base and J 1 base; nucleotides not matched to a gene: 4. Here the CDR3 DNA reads TGTGCCAGCAGCTTAGTTCCGGGACAGGGGAACACTGAAGCTTTCTTT. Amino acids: CASSLVPGQGNTEAFF. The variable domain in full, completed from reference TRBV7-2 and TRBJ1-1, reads GAGVSQSPSNKVTEKGKDVELRCDPISGHTALYWYRQSLGQGLEFLIYFQGNSAPDKSGLPSDRFSAERTGGSVSTLTIQRTQQEDSAVYLCASSLVPGQGNTEAFFGQGTRLTVV.

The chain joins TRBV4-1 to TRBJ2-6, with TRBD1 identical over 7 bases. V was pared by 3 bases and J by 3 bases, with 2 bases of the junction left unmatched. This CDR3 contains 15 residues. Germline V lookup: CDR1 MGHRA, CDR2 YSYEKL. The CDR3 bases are TGCGCCAGCAGCCACACAGGGGTTGGGGCCAACGTCCTGACTTTC. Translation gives CASSHTGVGANVLTF.

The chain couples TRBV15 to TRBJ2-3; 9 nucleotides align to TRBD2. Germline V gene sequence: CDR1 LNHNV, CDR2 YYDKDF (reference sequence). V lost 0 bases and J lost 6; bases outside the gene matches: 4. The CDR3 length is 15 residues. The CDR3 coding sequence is TGTGCCACCAGCAGAGATCTGGCGGGGGGGGATACGCAGTATTTT. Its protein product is CATSRDLAGGDTQYF.

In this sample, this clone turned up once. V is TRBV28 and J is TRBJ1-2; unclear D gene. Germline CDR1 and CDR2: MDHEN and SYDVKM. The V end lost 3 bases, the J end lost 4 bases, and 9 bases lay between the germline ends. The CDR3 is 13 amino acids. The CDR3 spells CASSFQATYGYTF. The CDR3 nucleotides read TGTGCCAGCAGTTTTCAAGCTACCTATGGCTACACCTTC.

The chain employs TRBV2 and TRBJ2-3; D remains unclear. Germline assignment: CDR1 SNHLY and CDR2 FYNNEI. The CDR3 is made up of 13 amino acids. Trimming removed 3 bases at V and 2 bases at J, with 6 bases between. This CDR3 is CASSDEATDTQYF. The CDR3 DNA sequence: TGTGCCAGCAGTGACGAGGCCACAGATACGCAGTATTTT.

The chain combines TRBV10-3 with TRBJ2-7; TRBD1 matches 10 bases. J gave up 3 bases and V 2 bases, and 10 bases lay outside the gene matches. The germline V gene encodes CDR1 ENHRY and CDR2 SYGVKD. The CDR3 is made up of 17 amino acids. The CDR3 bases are TGTGCCATCAGTGAGACTAGGGGACAGGGGACTCTCTACGAGCAGTACTTC. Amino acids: CAISETRGQGTLYEQYF.

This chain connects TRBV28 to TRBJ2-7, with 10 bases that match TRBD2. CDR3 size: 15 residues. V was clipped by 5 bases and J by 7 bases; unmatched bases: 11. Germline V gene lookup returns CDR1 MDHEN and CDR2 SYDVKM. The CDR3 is CASSKSGRVGYEQYF. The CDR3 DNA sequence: TGTGCCAGCAGTAAAAGCGGGAGGGTTGGATATGAGCAGTACTTC.

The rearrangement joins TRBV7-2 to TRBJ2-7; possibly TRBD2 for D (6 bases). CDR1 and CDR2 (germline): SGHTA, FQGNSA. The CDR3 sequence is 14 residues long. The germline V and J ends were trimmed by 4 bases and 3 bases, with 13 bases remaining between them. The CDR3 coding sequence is TGTGCCAGCAGCTCGGCGGGGTTTGGCTACGAGCAGTACTTC. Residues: CASSSAGFGYEQYF.

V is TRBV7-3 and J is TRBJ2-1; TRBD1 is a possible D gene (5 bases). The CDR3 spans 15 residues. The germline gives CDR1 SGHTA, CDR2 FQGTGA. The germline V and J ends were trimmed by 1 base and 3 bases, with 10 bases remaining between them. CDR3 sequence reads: CASSLNTGNYNEQFF. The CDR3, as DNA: TGTGCCAGCAGCTTAAACACAGGAAACTACAATGAGCAGTTCTTC.

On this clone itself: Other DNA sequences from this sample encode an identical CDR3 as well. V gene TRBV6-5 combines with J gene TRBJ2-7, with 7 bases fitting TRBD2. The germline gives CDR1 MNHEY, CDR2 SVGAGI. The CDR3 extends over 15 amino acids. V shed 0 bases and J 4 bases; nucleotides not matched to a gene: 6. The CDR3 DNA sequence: TGTGCCAGCAGTTACTCGAGTTCGGGAGGATACGAGCAGTACTTC. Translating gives CASSYSSSGGYEQYF.

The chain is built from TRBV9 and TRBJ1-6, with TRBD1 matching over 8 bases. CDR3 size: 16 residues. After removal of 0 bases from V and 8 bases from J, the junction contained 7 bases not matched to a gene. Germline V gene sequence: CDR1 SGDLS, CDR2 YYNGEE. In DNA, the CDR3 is TGTGCCAGCAGCGTAGGGATGGGGACAGGTGATTCACCCCTCCACTTT. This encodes CASSVGMGTGDSPLHF.

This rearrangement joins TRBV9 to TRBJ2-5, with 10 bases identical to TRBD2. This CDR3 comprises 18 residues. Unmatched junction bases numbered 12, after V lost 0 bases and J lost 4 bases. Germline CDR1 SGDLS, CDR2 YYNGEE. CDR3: CASSVEASGSPLRETQYF. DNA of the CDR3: TGTGCCAGCAGCGTAGAGGCTAGCGGGAGTCCCCTACGAGAGACCCAGTACTTC. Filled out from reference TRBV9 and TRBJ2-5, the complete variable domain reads DSGVTQTPKHLITATGQRVTLRCSPRSGDLSVYWYQQSLDQGLQFLIQYYNGEERAKGNILERFSAQQFPDLHSELNLSSLELGDSALYFCASSVEASGSPLRETQYFGPGTRLLVL.

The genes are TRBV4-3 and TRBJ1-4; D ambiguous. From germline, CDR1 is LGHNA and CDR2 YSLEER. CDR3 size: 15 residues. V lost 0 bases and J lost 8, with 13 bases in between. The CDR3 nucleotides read TGCGCCAGCAGCCAAGATAGCGGGTTCTACGAAAAACTGTTTTTT. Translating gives CASSQDSGFYEKLFF.

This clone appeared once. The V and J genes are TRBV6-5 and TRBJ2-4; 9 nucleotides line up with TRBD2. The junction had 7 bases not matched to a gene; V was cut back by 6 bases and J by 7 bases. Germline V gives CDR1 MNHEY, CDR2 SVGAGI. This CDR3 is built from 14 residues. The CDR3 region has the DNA TGTGCCAGCAGCCCCGCGGGAGGGGGTAACATTCAGTACTTC. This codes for CASSPAGGGNIQYF.